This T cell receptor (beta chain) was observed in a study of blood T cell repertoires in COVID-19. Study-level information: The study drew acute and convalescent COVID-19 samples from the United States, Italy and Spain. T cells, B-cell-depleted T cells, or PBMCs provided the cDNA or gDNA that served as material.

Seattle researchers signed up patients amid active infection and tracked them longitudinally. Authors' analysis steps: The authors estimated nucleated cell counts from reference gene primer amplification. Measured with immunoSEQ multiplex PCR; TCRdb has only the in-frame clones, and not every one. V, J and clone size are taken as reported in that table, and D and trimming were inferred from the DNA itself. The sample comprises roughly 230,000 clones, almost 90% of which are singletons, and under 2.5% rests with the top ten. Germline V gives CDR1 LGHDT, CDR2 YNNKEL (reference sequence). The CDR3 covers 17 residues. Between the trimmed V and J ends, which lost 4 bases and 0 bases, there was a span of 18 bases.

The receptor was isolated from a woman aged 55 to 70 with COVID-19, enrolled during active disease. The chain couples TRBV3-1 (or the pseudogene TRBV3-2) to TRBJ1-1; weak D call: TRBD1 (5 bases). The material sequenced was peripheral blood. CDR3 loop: CASSPQRQTTMNTEAFF. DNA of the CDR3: TGTGCCAGCAGCCCCCAGAGACAGACGACAATGAACACTGAAGCTTTCTTT.